This T cell receptor beta chain was sequenced in a study of blood T cell repertoires in COVID-19. Study-wide context: Sample material is recorded as cDNA or gDNA derived from T cells, B-cell-depleted T cells, or PBMCs.

The repertoire was sequenced with immunoSEQ multiplex PCR; TCRdb's copy has only in-frame clones and lacks some. The repertoire holds about 56,000 clones, with almost 85% as singletons. V was trimmed by 3 bases and J by 7 bases, leaving 13 bases between them. The CDR3 is made up of 14 amino acids. Germline CDR1 LNHDA, CDR2 SQIVND (reference sequence). The table lists this clone with a few counts. Sequencing was carried out using peripheral blood. The genes are TRBV19 and TRBJ2-1, with D perhaps matching TRBD2 (6 bases). This TCR came from a woman older than 75 with acute or convalescent COVID-19. As DNA, the CDR3 is TGTGCCAGTAGTATGGCGGGATCGGCAAATGAGCAGTTCTTC. Translated, it gives CASSMAGSANEQFF.